The present TCR beta chain was sequenced within a study of siplizumab effects on memory and regulatory T cells. Overall study findings and caveats: The drug siplizumab significantly decreased the alloreactive sequences that could be traced to unstimulated CD4+ memory cells. Naive or memory phenotype was unassignable for roughly 75-95% of proliferating CD4+ or CD8+ clones. The diversity of naive T cells seemed greater than that of memory cells, and their alloresponse contribution seemed major.

With respect to this clone: Its antigen remains unidentified.

TCR templates, some 10^5 per sample, were assayed. Measured with immunoSEQ multiplex PCR; TCRdb has only the in-frame clones, and not every one. The table records around 100,000 clones, 85% to 95% of them present only once. From germline, CDR1 is SGHDN and CDR2 FVKESK. V dropped 0 bases and J dropped 1 base, with 11 bases sitting between them. CDR3 length: 16 residues. The clonotype comes from a human donor in good health. The sample consisted of non-Treg CD4+ T cells sorted from blood. The V gene is TRBV14, the J gene TRBJ2-3; possibly TRBD2 for D (5 bases). The CDR3 is CASSQDIGLGTDTQYF. CDR3 coding DNA: TGTGCCAGCAGCCAAGATATCGGACTGGGCACAGATACGCAGTATTTT.